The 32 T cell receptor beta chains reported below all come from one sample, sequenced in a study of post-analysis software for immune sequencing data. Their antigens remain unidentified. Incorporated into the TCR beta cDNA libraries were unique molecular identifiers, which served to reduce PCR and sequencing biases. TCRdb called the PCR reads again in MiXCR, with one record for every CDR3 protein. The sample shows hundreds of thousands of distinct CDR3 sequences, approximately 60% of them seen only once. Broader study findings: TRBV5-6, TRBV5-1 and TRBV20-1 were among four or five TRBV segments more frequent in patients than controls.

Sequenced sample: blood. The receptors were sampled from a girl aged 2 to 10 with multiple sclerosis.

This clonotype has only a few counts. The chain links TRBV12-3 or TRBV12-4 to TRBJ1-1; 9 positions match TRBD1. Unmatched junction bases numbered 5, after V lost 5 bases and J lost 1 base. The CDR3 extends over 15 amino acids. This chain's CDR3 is CASSLRGQGNTEAFF. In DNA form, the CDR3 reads TGTGCCAGCAGTCTCCGGGGACAGGGGAACACTGAAGCTTTCTTT.

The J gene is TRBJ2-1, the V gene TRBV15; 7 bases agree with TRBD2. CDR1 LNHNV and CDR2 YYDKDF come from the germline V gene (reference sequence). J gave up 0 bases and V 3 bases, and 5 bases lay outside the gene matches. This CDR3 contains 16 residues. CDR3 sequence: CATSRPLAASYNEQFF. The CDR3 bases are TGTGCCACCAGCAGGCCCCTAGCGGCCTCCTACAATGAGCAGTTCTTC. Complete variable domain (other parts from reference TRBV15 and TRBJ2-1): DAMVIQNPRYQVTQFGKPVTLSCSQTLNHNVMYWYQQKSSQAPKLLFHYYDKDFNNEADTPDNFQSRRPNTSFCFLDIRSPGLGDTAMYLCATSRPLAASYNEQFFGPGTRLTVL.

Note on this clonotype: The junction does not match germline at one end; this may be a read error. DNA of the CDR3: TGTGCCGCCAGCAGTACCCGGGACAGGCGTACCTACGAGCAGTACTTC. This sequence encodes CAASSTRDRRTYEQYF. This rearrangement joins TRBV15 to TRBJ2-7; 8 bases agree with TRBD1. This CDR3 has 16 residues. Germline values: CDR1 LNHNV, CDR2 YYDKDF (reference sequence).

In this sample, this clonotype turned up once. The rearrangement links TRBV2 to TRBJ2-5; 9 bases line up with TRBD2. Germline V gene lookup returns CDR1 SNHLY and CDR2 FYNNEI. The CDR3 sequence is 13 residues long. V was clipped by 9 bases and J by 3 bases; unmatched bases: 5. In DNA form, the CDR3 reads TGTGCCAGTGGACTAGCGTTAAAAGAGACCCAGTACTTC. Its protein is CASGLALKETQYF.

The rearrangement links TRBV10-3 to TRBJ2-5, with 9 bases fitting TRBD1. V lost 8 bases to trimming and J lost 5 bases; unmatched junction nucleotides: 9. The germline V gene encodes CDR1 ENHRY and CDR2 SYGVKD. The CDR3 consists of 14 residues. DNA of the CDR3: TGTGCCATCCACCTTACAGGGGGCGGGGAGACCCAGTACTTC. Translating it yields CAIHLTGGGETQYF.

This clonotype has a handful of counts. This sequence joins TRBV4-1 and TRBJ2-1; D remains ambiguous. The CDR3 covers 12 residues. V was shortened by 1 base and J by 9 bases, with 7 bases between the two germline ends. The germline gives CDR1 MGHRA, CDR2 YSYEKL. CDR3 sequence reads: CASSQVNSEQFF. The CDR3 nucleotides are TGCGCCAGCAGCCAAGTAAACAGTGAGCAGTTCTTC.

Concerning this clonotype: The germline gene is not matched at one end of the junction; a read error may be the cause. CDR3 DNA: TGCGCCAGCAACCAAGGGCTAGCGGGAGCGAGGGAGCAGTACTTC. Translation: CASNQGLAGAREQYF. V is TRBV4-1 and J is TRBJ2-7; 10 positions agree with TRBD2. The V gene's germline CDR1 is MGHRA and CDR2 YSYEKL. The CDR3 contains 15 residues.

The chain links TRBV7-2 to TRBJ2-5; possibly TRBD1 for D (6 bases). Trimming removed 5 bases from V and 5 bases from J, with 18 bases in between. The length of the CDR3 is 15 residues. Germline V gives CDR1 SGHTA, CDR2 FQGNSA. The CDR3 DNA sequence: TGTGCCAGCAGCCCGAGGGGGATGCATTGGGAGACCCAGTACTTC. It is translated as CASSPRGMHWETQYF. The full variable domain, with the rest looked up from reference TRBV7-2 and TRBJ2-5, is GAGVSQSPSNKVTEKGKDVELRCDPISGHTALYWYRQSLGQGLEFLIYFQGNSAPDKSGLPSDRFSAERTGGSVSTLTIQRTQQEDSAVYLCASSPRGMHWETQYFGPGTRLLVL.

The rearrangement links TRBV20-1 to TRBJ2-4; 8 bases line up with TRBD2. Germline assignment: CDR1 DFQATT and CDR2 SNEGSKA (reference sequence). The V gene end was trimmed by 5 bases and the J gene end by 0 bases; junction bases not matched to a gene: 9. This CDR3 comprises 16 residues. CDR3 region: CSAPQGLALAKNIQYF. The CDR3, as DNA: TGCAGTGCTCCCCAAGGACTAGCCTTAGCCAAAAACATTCAGTACTTC.

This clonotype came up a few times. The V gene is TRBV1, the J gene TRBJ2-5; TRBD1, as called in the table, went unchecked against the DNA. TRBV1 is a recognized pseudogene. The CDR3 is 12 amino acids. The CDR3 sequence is CTSSSRPETQYF. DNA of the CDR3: TGCACCAGCAGCTCCCGACCGGAGACCCAGTACTTC.

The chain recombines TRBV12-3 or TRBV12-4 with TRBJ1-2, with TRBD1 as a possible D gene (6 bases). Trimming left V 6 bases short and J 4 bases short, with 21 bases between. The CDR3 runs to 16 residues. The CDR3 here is CASSPTTGSPIYGYTF. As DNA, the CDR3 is TGTGCCAGCAGCCCTACCACAGGGTCCCCTATCTATGGCTACACCTTC.

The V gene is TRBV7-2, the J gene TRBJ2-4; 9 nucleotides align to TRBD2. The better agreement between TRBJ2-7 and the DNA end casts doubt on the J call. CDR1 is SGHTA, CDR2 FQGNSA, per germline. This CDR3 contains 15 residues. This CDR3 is CASTLAGVSSYEQYF. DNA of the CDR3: TGTGCCAGCACACTAGCGGGCGTAAGCTCCTACGAGCAGTACTTC.

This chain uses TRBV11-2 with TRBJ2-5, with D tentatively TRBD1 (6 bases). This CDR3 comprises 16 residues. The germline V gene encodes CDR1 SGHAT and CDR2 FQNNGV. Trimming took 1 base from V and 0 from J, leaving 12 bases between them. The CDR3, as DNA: TGTGCCAGCAGCTTAGGAGGACAGTCGTACCAAGAGACCCAGTACTTC. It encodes CASSLGGQSYQETQYF.

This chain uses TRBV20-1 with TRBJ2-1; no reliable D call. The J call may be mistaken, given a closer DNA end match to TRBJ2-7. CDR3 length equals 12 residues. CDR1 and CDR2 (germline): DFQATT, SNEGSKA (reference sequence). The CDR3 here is CSPRSSYNEQYF. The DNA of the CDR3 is TGCAGTCCGCGGAGCTCCTACAATGAGCAGTACTTC.

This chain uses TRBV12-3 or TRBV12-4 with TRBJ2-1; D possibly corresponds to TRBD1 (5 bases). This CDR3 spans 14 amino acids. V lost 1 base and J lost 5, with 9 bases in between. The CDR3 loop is CASSLVAGHNEQFF. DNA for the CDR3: TGTGCCAGCAGTTTAGTGGCAGGGCACAATGAGCAGTTCTTC.

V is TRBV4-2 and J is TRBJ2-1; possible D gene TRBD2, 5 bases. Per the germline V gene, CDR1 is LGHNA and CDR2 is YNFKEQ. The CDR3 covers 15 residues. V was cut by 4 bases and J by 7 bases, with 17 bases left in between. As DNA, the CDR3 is TGTGCCAGCAGCCCCTGGATAGCGCAGTTGAATGAGCAGTTCTTC. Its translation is CASSPWIAQLNEQFF.

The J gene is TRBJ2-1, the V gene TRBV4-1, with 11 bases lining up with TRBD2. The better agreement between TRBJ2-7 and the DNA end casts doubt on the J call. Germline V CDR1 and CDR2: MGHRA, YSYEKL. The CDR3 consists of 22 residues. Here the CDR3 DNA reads TGCGCCAGCAGCCGGCTCCCAATCCGAGGAACTAGCGGGAGATCCCCCTACAATGAGCAGTACTTC. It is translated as CASSRLPIRGTSGRSPYNEQYF.

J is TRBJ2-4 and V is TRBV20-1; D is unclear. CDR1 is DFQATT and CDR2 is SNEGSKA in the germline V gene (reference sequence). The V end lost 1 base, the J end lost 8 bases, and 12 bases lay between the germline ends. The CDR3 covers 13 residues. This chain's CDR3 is CSARVAIADIQYF. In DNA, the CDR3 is TGCAGTGCTAGAGTCGCTATTGCGGACATTCAGTACTTC.

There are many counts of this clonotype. The CDR3: CSVTGFENIQYF. For the CDR3, the DNA is TGCAGCGTTACAGGGTTTGAAAACATTCAGTACTTC. This rearrangement joins TRBV29-1 to TRBJ2-4, with D perhaps matching TRBD1 (6 bases). The CDR3 covers 12 residues. Germline V gene data show CDR1 as SQVTM and CDR2 as ANQGSEA. Between the trimmed V and J ends, which lost 5 bases and 5 bases, there was a span of 10 bases.

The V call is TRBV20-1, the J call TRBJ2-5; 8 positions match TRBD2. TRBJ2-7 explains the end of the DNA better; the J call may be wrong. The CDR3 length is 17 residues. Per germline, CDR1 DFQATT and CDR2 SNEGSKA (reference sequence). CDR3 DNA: TGCAGTGCCAGCGACGTGTTAGGGGTAGCGGGATATCACGAGCAGTACTTC. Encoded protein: CSASDVLGVAGYHEQYF.

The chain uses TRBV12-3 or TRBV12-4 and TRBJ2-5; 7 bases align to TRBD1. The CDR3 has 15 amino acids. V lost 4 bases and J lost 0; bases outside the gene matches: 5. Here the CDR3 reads CASSSWGTDQETQYF. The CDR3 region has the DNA TGTGCCAGCAGTTCCTGGGGGACAGACCAAGAGACCCAGTACTTC.

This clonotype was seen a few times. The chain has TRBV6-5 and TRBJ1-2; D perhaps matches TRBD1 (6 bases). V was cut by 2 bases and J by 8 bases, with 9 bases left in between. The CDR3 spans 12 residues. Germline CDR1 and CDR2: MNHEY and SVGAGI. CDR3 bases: TGTGCCAGCAGTTACGGGGGGCCGGGCTACACCTTC. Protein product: CASSYGGPGYTF.

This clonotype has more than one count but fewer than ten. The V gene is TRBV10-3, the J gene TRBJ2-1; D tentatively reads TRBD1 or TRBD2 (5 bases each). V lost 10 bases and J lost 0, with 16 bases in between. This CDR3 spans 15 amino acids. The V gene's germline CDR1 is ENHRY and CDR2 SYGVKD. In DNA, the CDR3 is TGTGCCACCGGGGTCTGGCAGGGCTCCTACAATGAGCAGTTCTTC. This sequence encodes CATGVWQGSYNEQFF.

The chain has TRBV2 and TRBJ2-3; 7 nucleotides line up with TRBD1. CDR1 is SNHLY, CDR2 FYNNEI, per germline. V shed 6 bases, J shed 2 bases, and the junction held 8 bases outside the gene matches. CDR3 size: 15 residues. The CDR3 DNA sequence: TGTGCCAGCAGCCTGGGACAGCTAAACACAGATACGCAGTATTTT. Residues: CASSLGQLNTDTQYF.

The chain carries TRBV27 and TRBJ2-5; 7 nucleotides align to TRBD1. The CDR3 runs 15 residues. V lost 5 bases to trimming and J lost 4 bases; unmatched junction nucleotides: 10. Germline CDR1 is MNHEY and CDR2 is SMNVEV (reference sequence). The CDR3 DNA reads TGTGCCAGCAGTCTTACAGGGGTAGGCGCAGAGACCCAGTACTTC. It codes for CASSLTGVGAETQYF.

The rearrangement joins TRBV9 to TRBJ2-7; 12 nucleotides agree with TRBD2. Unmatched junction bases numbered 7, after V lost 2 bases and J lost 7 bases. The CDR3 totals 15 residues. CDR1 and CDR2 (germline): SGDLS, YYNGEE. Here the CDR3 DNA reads TGTGCCAGCAGCGTGCTAGCGGGAGGGCCAAGAGAGCAGTACTTC. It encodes CASSVLAGGPREQYF.

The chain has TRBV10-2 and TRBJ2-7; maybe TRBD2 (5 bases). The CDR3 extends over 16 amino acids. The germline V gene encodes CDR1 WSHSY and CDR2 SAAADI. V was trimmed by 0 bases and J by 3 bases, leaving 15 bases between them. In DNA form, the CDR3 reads TGCGCCAGCAGTGAGTCCGGGCGGGCTGCCTACTACGAGCAGTACTTC. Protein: CASSESGRAAYYEQYF.

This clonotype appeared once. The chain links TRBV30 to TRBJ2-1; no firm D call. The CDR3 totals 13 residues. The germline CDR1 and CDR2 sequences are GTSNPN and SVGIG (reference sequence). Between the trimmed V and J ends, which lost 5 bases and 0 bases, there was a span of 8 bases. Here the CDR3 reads CAWVVDSYNEQFF. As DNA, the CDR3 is TGTGCCTGGGTAGTGGACTCCTACAATGAGCAGTTCTTC.

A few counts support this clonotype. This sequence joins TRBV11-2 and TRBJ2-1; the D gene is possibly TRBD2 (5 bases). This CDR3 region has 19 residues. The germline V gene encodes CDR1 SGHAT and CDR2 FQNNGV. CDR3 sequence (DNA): TGTGCGACCGCGGTTAATCGAGGGAGCTTAGGGAGCTCCTACAATGAGCAGTTCTTC. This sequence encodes CATAVNRGSLGSSYNEQFF.

In DNA, the CDR3 is TGCGCCAGCAGCATCACAGGGGTTTCGCAAGAGACCCAGTACTTC. This gives the protein CASSITGVSQETQYF. The chain uses TRBV5-1 and TRBJ2-5; TRBD1 matches at 7 bases. The CDR3 consists of 15 residues. The ends lost 4 bases at V and 2 bases at J; junction bases unmatched: 8. Per the germline V gene, CDR1 is SGHRS and CDR2 is YFSETQ.

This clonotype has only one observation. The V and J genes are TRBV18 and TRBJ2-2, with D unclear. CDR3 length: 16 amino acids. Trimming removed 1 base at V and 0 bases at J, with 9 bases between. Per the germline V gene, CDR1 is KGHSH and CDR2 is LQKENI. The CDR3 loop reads CASSPRGPPNTGELFF. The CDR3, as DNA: TGTGCCAGCTCACCACGTGGACCGCCGAACACCGGGGAGCTGTTTTTT.

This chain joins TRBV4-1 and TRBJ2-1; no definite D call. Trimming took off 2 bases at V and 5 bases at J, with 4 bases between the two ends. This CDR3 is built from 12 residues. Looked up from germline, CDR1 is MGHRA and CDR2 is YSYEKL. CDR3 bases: TGCGCCAGCAGCCAAATCCACAATGAGCAGTTCTTC. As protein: CASSQIHNEQFF.